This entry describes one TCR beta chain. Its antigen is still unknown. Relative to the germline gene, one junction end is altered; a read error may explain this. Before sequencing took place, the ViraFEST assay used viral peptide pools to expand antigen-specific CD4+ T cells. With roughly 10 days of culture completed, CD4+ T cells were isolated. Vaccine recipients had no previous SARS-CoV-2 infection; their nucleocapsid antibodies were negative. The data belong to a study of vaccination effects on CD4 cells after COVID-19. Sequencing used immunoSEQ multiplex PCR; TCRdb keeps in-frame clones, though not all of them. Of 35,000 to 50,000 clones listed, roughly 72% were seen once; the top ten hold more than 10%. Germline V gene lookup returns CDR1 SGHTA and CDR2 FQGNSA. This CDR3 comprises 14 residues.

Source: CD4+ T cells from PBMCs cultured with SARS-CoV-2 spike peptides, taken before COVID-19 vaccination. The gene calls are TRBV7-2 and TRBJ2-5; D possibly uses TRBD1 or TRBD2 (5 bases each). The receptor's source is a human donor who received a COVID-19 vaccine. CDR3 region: CASRLAGGGETQYF. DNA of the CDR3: TGTGCCAGCAGATTAGCTGGGGGTGGGGAGACCCAGTACTTC.